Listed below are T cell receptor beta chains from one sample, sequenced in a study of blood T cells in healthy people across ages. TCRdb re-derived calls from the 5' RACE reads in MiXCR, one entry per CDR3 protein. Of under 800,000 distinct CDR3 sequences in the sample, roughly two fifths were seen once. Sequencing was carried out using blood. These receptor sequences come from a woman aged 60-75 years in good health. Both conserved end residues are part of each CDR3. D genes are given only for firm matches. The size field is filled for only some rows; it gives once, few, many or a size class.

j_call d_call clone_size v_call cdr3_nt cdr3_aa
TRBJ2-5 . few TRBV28 TGTGCCAGCAGTTATGGGGGTGCGGGAGAGACCCAGTACTTC CASSYGGAGETQYF
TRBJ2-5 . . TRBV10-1 TGCGCCAGTAGTCGGGCCCCGGGACTGAACCAAGAGACCCAGTACTTC CASSRAPGLNQETQYF
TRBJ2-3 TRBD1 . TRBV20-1 TGCAGTGCTAGATTGGGGACAGGGGGCGGCACAGATACGCAGTATTTT CSARLGTGGGTDTQYF
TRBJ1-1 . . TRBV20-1 TGCAGTGCTAGTTCAGGGGCCACCGTGAGGACTGAAGCTTTCTTT CSASSGATVRTEAFF
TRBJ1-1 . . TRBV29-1 TGCAGCCCTGCGGGCAGTGAAGCTTTCTTT CSPAGSEAFF
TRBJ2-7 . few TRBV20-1 TGCAGTGCTAGTGAACAGGGCTACGAGCAGTACTTC CSASEQGYEQYF
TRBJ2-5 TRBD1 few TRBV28 TGTGCCAGCACACAGGGGTTTACGGCCCAGTACTTC CASTQGFTAQYF
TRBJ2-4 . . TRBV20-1 TGCAGTGCTAGAAACAGGGTAGCCAAAAACATTCAGTACTTC CSARNRVAKNIQYF
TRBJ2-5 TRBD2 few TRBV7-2 TGTGCCAGCAGCTCGACTAGCGGGGGGGGGACCCAGTACTTC CASSSTSGGGTQYF
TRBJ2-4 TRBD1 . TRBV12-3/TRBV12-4 TGTGCCAGCAGTTATGCCATGACAGGGGGCGAGGACATTCAGTACTTC CASSYAMTGGEDIQYF
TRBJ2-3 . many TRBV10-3 TGTGCCATCAGTGAGTCAAAAGGCACAGATACGCAGTATTTT CAISESKGTDTQYF
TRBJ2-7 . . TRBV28 TGTGCCAGCAGAAAGGGGTCAGGGGTCGGGGAGCAGTACTTC CASRKGSGVGEQYF
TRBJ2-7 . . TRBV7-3 TGTGCCAGCAGCTCTAAAGGACTAATATCGGGGAATGAGCAGTACTTC CASSSKGLISGNEQYF
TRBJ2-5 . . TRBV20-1 TGCAGTGCTAGAGACCGGGGCCAAGAGACCCGGTACTTC CSARDRGQETRYF
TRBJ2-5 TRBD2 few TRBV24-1 TGTGCCACCAGTGATTTATACGGGATAGCGGGAGAGGGGGATCCAGGGACCCAGTACTTC CATSDLYGIAGEGDPGTQYF
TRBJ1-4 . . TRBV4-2 TGTGCCAGCAGCCGGGGGACGGAGACTCTGAATGAAAAACTGTTTTTT CASSRGTETLNEKLFF
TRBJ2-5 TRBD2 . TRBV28 TGTGCCAGCAGTTCCCCGGTAGCGGGAGGCCAAGAGACCCAGTACTTC CASSSPVAGGQETQYF
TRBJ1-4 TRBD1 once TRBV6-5 TGTGCCGTACGGACAGGGGCAACTAATGAAAAACTGTTTTTT CAVRTGATNEKLFF
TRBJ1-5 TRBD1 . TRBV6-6 TGTGCCAGCACTTACCGGGACAGACGCAATCAGCCCCAGCATTTT CASTYRDRRNQPQHF
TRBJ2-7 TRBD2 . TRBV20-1 TGCAGTGCTAGCCCCGGGACTAGCGGGTACTACGAGCAGTACTTC CSASPGTSGYYEQYF
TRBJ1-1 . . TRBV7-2 TGTGCCAGCAGCTTAACGTTAGATAACACTGAAGCTTTCTTT CASSLTLDNTEAFF
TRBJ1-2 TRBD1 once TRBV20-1 TGCAGTGCTAGAGATTCTCCCCCAGGGGGTTCGGGGTATGGCTACACCTTC CSARDSPPGGSGYGYTF
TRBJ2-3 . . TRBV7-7 TGTGCTAGCAGCTTACAACCCCAGTCAGATACGCAGTATTTT CASSLQPQSDTQYF
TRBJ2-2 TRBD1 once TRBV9 TGTGCCAGCAGCGTAAGCAGGGACAGGGTAGTCGGGGAGCTGTTTTTT CASSVSRDRVVGELFF
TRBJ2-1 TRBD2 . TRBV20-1 TGCAGTCCCCACGACGGGGGGGCCTACAATGAGCAGTTCTTC CSPHDGGAYNEQFF
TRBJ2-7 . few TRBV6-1 TGTGCCAGCAGTGAAAAGGCAGCTTCCTACGAGCAGTACTTC CASSEKAASYEQYF
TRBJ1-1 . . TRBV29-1 TGCAGCGTTGGGGCTTTTGAGGGCACTGAAGCTTTCTTT CSVGAFEGTEAFF
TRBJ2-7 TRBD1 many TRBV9 TGTGCCAGCAGCCCAACCGGGACAGGGCTCTACGAGCAGTACTTC CASSPTGTGLYEQYF
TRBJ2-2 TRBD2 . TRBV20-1 TGCAGTGCTAGACTAGCGGGACACACCGGGGAGCTGTTTTTT CSARLAGHTGELFF
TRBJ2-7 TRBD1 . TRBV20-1 TGCAGTGCTAGAGACCCGGGACAGAGCTCCTACGAGCAGTACTTC CSARDPGQSSYEQYF
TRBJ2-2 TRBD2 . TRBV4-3 TGCGCCAGCAGCCAAAGACTAGCGGGAGCGGACACCGGGGAGCTGTTTTTT CASSQRLAGADTGELFF